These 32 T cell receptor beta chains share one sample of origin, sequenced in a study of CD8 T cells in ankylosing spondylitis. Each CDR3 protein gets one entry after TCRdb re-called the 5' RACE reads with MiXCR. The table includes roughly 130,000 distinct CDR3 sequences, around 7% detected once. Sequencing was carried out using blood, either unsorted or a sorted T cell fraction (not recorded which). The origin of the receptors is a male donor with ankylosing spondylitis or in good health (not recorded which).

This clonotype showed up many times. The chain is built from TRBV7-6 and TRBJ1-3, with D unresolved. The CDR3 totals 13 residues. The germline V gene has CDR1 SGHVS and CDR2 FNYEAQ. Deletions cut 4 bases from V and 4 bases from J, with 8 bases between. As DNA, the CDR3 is TGTGCCAGCAGCTCGGAGTTCGGAAACACCATATATTTT. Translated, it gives CASSSEFGNTIYF.

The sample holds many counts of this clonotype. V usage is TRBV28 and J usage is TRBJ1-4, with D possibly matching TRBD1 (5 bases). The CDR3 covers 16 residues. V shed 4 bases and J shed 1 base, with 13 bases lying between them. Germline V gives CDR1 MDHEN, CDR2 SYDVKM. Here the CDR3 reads CASSSPGGETNEKLFF. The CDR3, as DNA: TGTGCCAGCAGTTCCCCCGGGGGGGAAACTAATGAAAAACTGTTTTTT.

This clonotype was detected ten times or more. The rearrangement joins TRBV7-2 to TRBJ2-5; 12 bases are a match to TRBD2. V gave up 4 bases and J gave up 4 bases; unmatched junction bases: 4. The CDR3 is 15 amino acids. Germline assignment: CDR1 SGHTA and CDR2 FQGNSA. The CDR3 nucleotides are TGTGCCAGCAGCTCGGGACTAGCGGGCCTAGAGACCCAGTACTTC. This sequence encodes CASSSGLAGLETQYF. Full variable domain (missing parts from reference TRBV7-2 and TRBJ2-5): GAGVSQSPSNKVTEKGKDVELRCDPISGHTALYWYRQSLGQGLEFLIYFQGNSAPDKSGLPSDRFSAERTGGSVSTLTIQRTQQEDSAVYLCASSSGLAGLETQYFGPGTRLLVL.

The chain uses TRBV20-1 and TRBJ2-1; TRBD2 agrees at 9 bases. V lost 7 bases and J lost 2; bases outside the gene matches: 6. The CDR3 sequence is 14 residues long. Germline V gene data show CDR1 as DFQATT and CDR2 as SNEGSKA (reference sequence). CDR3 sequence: CSVQTSGAYNEQFF. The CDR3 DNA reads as TGCAGTGTCCAGACTAGCGGAGCCTACAATGAGCAGTTCTTC.

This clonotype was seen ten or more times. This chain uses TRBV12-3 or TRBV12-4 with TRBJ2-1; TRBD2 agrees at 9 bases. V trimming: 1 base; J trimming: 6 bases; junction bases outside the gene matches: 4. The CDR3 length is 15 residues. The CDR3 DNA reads TGTGCCAGCAGTTTAGGGCTAGCGGGGATCAATGAGCAGTTCTTC. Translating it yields CASSLGLAGINEQFF.

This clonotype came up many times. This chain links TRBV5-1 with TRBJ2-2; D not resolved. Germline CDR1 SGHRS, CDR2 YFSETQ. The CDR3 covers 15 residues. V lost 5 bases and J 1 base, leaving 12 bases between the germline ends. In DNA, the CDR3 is TGCGCCAGCAGGGAAGATCAGGAGAACACCGGGGAGCTGTTTTTT. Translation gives CASREDQENTGELFF.

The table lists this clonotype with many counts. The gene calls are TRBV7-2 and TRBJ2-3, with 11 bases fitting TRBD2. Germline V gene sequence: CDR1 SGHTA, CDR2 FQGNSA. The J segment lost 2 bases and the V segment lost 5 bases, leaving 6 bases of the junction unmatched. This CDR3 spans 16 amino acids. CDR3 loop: CASSAGTSGFTDTQYF. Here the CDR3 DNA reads TGTGCCAGCAGCGCCGGGACTAGCGGATTCACAGATACGCAGTATTTT.

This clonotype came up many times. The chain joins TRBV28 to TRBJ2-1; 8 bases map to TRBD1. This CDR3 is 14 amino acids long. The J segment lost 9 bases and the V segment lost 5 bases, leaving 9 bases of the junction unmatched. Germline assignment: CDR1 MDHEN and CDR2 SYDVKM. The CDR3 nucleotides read TGTGCCAGCAGTCCCCGACAGGGGAGGAGTGAGCAGTTCTTC. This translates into CASSPRQGRSEQFF. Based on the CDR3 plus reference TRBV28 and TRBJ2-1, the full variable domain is DVKVTQSSRYLVKRTGEKVFLECVQDMDHENMFWYRQDPGLGLRLIYFSYDVKMKEKGDIPEGYSVSREKKERFSLILESASTNQTSMYLCASSPRQGRSEQFFGPGTRLTVL.

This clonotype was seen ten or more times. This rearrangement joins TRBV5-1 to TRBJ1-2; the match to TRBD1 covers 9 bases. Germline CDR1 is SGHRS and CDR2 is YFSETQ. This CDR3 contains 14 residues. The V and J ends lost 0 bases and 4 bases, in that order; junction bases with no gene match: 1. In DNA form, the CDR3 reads TGCGCCAGCAGCTTGGCGACAGGGGGCTATGGCTACACCTTC. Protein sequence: CASSLATGGYGYTF.

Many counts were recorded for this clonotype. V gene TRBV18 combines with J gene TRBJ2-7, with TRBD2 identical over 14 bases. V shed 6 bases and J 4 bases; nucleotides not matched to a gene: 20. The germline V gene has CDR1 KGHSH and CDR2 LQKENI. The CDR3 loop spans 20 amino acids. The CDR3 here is CASSPMIEGLAGEVSYEQYF. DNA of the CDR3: TGTGCCAGCTCCCCGATGATTGAGGGACTAGCGGGAGAAGTAAGTTACGAGCAGTACTTC.

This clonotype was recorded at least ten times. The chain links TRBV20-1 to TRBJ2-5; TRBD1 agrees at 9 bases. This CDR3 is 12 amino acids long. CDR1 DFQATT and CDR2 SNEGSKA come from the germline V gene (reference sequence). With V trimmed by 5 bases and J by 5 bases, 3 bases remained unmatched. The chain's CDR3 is CSAGQGKETQYF. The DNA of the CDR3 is TGCAGTGCTGGACAGGGGAAGGAGACCCAGTACTTC.

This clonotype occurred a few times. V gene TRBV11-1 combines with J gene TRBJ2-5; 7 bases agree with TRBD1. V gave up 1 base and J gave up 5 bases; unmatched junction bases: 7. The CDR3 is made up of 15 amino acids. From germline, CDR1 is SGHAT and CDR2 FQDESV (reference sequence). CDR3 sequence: CASSLGGGAGETQYF. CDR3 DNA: TGTGCCAGCAGCTTAGGAGGGGGCGCCGGTGAGACCCAGTACTTC. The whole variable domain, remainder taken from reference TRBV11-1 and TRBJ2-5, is EAEVAQSPRYKITEKSQAVAFWCDPISGHATLYWYRQILGQGPELLVQFQDESVVDDSQLPKDRFSAERLKGVDSTLKIQPAELGDSAMYLCASSLGGGAGETQYFGPGTRLLVL.

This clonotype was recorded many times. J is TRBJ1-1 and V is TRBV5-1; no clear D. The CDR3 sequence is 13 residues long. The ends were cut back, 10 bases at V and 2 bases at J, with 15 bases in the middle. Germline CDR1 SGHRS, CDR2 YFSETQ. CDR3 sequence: CASHPPGNTEAFF. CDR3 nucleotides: TGCGCCTCCCACCCGCCAGGTAACACTGAAGCTTTCTTT.

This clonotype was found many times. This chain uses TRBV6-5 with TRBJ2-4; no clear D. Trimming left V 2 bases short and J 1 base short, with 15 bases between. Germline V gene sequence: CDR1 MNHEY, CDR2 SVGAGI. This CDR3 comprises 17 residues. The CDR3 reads CASSYSTVSLAKNIQYF. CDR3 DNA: TGTGCCAGCAGTTACAGTACAGTTAGCCTTGCCAAAAACATTCAGTACTTC.

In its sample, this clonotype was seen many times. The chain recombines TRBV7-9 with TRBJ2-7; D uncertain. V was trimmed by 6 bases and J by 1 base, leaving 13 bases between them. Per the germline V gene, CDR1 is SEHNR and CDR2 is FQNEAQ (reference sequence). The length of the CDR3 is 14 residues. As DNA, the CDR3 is TGTGCCAGCAGTCCAAGTCTAACATCCTACGAGCAGTACTTC. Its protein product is CASSPSLTSYEQYF.

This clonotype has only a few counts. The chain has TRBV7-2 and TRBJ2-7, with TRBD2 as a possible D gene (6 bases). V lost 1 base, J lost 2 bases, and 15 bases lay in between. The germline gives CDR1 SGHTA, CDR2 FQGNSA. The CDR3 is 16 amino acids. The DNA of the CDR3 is TGTGCCAGCAGCTTAGAAGATCCGGGGGTTCCCTACGAGCAGTACTTC. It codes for CASSLEDPGVPYEQYF.

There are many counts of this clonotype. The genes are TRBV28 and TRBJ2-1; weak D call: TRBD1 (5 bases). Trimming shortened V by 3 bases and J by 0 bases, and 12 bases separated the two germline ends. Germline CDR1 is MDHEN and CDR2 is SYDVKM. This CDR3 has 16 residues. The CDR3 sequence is CASSLGLGLSYNEQFF. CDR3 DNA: TGTGCCAGCAGTTTGGGGCTGGGGCTCTCCTACAATGAGCAGTTCTTC. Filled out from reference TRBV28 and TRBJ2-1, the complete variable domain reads DVKVTQSSRYLVKRTGEKVFLECVQDMDHENMFWYRQDPGLGLRLIYFSYDVKMKEKGDIPEGYSVSREKKERFSLILESASTNQTSMYLCASSLGLGLSYNEQFFGPGTRLTVL.

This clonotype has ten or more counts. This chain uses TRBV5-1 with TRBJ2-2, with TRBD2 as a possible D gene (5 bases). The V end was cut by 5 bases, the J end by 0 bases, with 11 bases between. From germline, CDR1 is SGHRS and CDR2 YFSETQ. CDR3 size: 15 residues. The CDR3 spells CASSRGSANTGELFF. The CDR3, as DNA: TGCGCCAGCAGTCGCGGTAGCGCGAACACCGGGGAGCTGTTTTTT.

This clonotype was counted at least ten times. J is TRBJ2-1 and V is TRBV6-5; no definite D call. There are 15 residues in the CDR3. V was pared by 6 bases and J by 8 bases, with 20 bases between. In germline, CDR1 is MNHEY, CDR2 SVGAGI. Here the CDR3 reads CASSLSPAFVDEQFF. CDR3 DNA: TGTGCCAGCAGCTTATCGCCCGCGTTCGTTGATGAGCAGTTCTTC.

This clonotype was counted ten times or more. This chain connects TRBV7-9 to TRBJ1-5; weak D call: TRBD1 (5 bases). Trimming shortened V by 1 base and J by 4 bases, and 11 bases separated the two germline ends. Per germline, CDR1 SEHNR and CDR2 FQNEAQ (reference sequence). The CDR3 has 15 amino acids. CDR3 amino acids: CASSLVGGENQPQHF. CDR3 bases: TGTGCCAGCAGCTTAGTGGGGGGTGAAAATCAGCCCCAGCATTTT.

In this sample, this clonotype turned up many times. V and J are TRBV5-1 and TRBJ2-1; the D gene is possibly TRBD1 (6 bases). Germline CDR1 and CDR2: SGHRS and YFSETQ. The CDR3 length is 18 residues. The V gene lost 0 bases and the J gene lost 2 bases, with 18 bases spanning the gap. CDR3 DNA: TGCGCCAGCAGCTTGGACCCCCCTACAGGGAGAACCTACAATGAGCAGTTCTTC. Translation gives CASSLDPPTGRTYNEQFF.

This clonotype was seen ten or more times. CDR3 sequence (DNA): TGCAGCGTGGGAAGCACAGATACGCAGTATTTT. The encoded protein is CSVGSTDTQYF. This chain uses TRBV29-1 with TRBJ2-3, with D unresolved. The CDR3 spans 11 residues. Germline loops: CDR1 SQVTM, CDR2 ANQGSEA. V lost 6 bases, J lost 0 bases, and 4 bases lay in between.

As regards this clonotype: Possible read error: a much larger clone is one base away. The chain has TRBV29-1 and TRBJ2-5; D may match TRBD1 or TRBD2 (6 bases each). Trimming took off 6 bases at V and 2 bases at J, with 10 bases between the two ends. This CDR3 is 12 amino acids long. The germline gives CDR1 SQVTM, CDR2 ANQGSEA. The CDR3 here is CSVGAGQETQYF. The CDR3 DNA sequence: TGCAGCGTGGGGGCGGGGCAAGAGACCCAGTACTTC.

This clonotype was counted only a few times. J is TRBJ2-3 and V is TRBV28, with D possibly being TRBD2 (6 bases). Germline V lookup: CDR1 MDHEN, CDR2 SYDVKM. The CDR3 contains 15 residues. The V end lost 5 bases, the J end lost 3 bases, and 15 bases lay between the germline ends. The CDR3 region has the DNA TGTGCCAGCAGTCCCGGGACTGGGGCTACAGATACGCAGTATTTT. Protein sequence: CASSPGTGATDTQYF. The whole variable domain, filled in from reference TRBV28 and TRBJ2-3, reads DVKVTQSSRYLVKRTGEKVFLECVQDMDHENMFWYRQDPGLGLRLIYFSYDVKMKEKGDIPEGYSVSREKKERFSLILESASTNQTSMYLCASSPGTGATDTQYFGPGTRLTVL.

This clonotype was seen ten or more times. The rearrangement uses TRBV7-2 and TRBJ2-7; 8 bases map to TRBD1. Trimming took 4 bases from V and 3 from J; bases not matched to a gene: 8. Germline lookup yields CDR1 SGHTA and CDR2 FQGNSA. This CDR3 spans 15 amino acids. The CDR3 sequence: CASSSPGTGLYEQYF. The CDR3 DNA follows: TGTGCCAGCAGCTCGCCCGGGACAGGACTCTACGAGCAGTACTTC.

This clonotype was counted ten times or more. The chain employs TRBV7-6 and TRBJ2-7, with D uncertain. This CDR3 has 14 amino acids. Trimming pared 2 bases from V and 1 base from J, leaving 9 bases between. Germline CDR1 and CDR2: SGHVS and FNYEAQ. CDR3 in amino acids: CASSLYGDSYEQYF. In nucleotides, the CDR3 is TGTGCCAGCAGCTTATATGGGGATTCCTACGAGCAGTACTTC.

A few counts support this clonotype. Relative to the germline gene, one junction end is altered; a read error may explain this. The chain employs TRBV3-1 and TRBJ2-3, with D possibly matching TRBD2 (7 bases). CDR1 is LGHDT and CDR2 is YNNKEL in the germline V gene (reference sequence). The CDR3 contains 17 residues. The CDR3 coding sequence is TGTGCCACCAGCCAAGATTGGGGCGGGGGCCTCACAGATACGCAGTATTTT. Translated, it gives CATSQDWGGGLTDTQYF.

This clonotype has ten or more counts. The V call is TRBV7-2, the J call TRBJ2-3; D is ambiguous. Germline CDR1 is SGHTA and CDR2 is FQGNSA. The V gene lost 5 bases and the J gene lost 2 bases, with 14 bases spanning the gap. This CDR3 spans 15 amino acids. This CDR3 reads CASSQYSLFTDTQYF. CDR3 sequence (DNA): TGTGCCAGCAGCCAATACAGCTTATTCACAGATACGCAGTATTTT.

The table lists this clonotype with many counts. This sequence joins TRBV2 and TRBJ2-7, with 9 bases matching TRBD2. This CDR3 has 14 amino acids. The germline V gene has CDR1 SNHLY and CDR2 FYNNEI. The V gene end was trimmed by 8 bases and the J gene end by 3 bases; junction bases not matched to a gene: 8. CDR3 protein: CASGGLAGIYEQYF. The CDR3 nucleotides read TGTGCCAGCGGAGGGCTAGCGGGGATCTACGAGCAGTACTTC.

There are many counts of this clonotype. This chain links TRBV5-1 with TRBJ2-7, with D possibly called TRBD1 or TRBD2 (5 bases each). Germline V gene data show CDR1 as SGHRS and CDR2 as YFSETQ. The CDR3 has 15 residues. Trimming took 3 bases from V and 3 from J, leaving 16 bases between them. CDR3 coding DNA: TGCGCCAGCAGCTCGGGGCCCGAACCCCTCTACGAGCAGTACTTC. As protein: CASSSGPEPLYEQYF.

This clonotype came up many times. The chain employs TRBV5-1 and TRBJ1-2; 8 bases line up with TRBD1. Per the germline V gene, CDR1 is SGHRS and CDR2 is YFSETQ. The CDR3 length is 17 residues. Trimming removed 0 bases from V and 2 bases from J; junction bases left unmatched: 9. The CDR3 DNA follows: TGCGCCAGCAGCTTGGGACAGGGGCCTACACCCAACTATGGCTACACCTTC. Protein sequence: CASSLGQGPTPNYGYTF.

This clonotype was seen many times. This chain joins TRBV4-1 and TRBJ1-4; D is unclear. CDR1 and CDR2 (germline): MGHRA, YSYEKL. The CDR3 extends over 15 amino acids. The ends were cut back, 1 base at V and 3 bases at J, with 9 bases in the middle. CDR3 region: CASSQGEVANEKLFF. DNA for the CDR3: TGCGCCAGCAGCCAAGGGGAGGTAGCTAATGAAAAACTGTTTTTT.